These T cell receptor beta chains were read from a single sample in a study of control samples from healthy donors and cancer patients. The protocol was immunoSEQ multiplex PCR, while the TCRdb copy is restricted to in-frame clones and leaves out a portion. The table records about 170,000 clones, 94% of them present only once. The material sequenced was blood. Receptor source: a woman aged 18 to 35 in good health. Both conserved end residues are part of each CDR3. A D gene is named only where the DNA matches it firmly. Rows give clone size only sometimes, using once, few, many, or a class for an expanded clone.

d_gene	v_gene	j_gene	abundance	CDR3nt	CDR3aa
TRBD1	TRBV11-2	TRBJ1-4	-	TGTGCCAGCAGCCGTGGGGGGACAGGCTATAATGAAAAACTGTTTTTT	CASSRGGTGYNEKLFF
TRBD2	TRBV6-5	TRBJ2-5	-	TGTGCCAGCACCTGGGGGGGGAGCGAGACCCAGTACTTC	CASTWGGSETQYF
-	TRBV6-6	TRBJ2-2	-	TGTGCCAGCAGTAGAGGACATGGGGCGGGAACCGGGGAGCTGTTTTTT	CASSRGHGAGTGELFF
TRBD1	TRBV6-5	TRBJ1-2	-	TGTGCCAGCAGTCTCCGGGGACAGCACTATGGCTACACCTTC	CASSLRGQHYGYTF
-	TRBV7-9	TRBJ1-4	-	TGTGCCAGCAGCCCTAGGGAGGCCCTAACTAATGAAAAACTGTTTTTT	CASSPREALTNEKLFF
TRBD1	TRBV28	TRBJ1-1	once	TGTGCCAGTCAGGGGGATCCTGAAGCTTTCTTT	CASQGDPEAFF
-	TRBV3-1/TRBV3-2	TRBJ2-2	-	TGTGCCAGCAGCCAAGATCTCGGTAGCGGACACACCGGGGAGCTGTTTTTT	CASSQDLGSGHTGELFF
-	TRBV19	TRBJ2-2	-	TGTGCCAGTTTGATCAGAAGGGGCCTTACGAACACCGGGGAGCTGTTTTTT	CASLIRRGLTNTGELFF
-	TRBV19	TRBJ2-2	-	TGTGCCAGTAGTATAGGAGGCTGGGGCAGGACCGGGGAGCTGTTTTTT	CASSIGGWGRTGELFF
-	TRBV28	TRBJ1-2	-	TGTGCCAGCAGTTTCCCCCAGGGAAGAGGCTACACCTTC	CASSFPQGRGYTF
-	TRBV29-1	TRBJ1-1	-	TGCAGCGTTGAAGTATTTGTGAGGGGGGCGAACACTGAAGCTTTCTTT	CSVEVFVRGANTEAFF
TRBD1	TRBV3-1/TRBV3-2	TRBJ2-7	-	TGTGCCAGCAGCCGCCCGGGACAGGGGGTCTACGAGCAGTACTTC	CASSRPGQGVYEQYF
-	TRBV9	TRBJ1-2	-	TGTGCCAGCAGCCCTCTGAGTGGCGGAACCTATGGCTACACCTTC	CASSPLSGGTYGYTF
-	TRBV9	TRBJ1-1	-	TGTGCCAGCAGCGTAGGGGGAGGGGGGGGCACTGAAGCTTTCTTT	CASSVGGGGGTEAFF
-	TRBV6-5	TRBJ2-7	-	TGTGCCAGCACCCCCGCGGGTACTCTCTACGAGCAGTACTTC	CASTPAGTLYEQYF
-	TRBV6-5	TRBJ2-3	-	TGTGCCAGCAGCCGAGGACATTCAGATACGCAGTATTTT	CASSRGHSDTQYF
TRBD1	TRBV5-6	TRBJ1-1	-	TGTGCCAGCAGCTACGGGGACAGGGGAGACACTGAAGCTTTCTTT	CASSYGDRGDTEAFF
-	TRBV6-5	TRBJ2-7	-	TGTGCCAGCCGTATTTCCGGGAAGTACTACGAGCAGTACTTC	CASRISGKYYEQYF
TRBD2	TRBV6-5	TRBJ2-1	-	TGTGCCGTCCGACTAGCGGGAGTTAATGAGCAGTTCTTC	CAVRLAGVNEQFF
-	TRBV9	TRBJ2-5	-	TGTGCCAGCAAAGAGGGGGTGGGCGCACAAGAGACCCAGTACTTC	CASKEGVGAQETQYF
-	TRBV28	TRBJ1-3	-	TGTGCCAGCAGTCACAACCCCCGCAGGGTGGCCGCTGGAAACACCATATATTTT	CASSHNPRRVAAGNTIYF
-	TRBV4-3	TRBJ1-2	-	TGCGCCAGCAGCCAAGGTCTCGGCTACACCTTC	CASSQGLGYTF
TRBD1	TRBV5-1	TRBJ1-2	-	TGCGCCAGCAGCTTGGAGACTCAGGGGGCGGGCGGCTACACCTTC	CASSLETQGAGGYTF
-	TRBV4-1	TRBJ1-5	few	TGCGCCAGCAGCCAAGTGGGACTGCTTAATAGCAATCAGCCCCAGCATTTT	CASSQVGLLNSNQPQHF
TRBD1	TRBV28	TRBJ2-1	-	TGTGCCACCATCCCGGGACAGCTCTACAATGAGCAGTTCTTC	CATIPGQLYNEQFF
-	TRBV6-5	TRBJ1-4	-	TGTGCCAGCAGTTACTCCCGGATTAGGGAGAATGAAAAACTGTTTTTT	CASSYSRIRENEKLFF
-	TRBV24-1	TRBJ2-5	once	TGTGCCACCAGTGATTTGCAAGAGACCCAGTACTTC	CATSDLQETQYF
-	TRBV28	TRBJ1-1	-	TGTGCCAGCAGGAACCCCGGGACACTTGAAGCTTTCTTT	CASRNPGTLEAFF
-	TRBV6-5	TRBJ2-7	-	TGTGCCAGCAGTTACGGACCGACACAGTACTTC	CASSYGPTQYF
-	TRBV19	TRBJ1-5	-	TGTGCCAGTAGTATCGGGGGGCCCTTAGTAGTACGGCCCCAGCATTTT	CASSIGGPLVVRPQHF
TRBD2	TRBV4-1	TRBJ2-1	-	TGCGCCAGCAGCCAAGCTTTTGGCGCGGGGGTCTTGTTCTTC	CASSQAFGAGVLFF
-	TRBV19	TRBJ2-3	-	TGTGCCAGTAGCCCAGGGGGGGATACGCAGTATTTT	CASSPGGDTQYF
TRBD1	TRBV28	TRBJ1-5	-	TGTGCCAGCAGTTTAGGGACAGGGATTGATCAGCCCCAGCATTTT	CASSLGTGIDQPQHF
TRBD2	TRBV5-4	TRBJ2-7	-	TGTGCCAGCAGTTTCGGGGGGAGCTCCTACGAGCAGTACTTC	CASSFGGSSYEQYF
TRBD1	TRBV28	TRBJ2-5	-	TGTGCCAGCAGTTCTTTTATGCCAGGACAGGAAATGGTGACCCAGTACTTC	CASSSFMPGQEMVTQYF
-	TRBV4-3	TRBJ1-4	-	TGCGCCAGCAGCCAAGAAGTCGCTATAACTAATGAAAAACTGTTTTTT	CASSQEVAITNEKLFF
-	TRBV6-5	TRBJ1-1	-	TGTGCCAGCAGTCGAGACCATGAAGCTTTCTTT	CASSRDHEAFF
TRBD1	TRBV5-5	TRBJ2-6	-	TGTGCCAGCAGCTGGACAGGGCTGGCGGGGGCCAACGTCCTGACTTTC	CASSWTGLAGANVLTF
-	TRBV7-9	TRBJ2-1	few	TGTGCCAGCAGCTTAGAAGTGGGTCCGGAGTTCTTC	CASSLEVGPEFF
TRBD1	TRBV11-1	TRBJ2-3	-	TGTGCCAGCAGCTTAGCCCGGGACAGAGGCAGGGATACGCAGTATTTT	CASSLARDRGRDTQYF
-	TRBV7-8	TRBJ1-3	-	TGTGCCAGCAGCTTAAAAAGCGATGTTGGAAACACCATATATTTT	CASSLKSDVGNTIYF
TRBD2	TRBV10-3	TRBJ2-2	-	TGTGCCATCAGTGAGGGGACTAGCGTCATCGGGGAGCTGTTTTTT	CAISEGTSVIGELFF
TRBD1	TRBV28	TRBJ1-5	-	TGTGCCAGCAAAGGGGGCTGGTCGAGTCAGCCCCAGCATTTT	CASKGGWSSQPQHF
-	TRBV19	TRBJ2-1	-	TGTGCCAGTAGTACAGGGATCCCCAACTGGGACAATGAGCAGTTCTTC	CASSTGIPNWDNEQFF
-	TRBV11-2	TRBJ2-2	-	TGTGCCAGCAGCTTTAACAGCCCCACCGGGGAGCTGTTTTTT	CASSFNSPTGELFF
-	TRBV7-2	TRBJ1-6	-	TGTGCCAGCAGCGTTCAGGCAGGCGGGACAACCTCCTATAATTCACCCCTCCACTTT	CASSVQAGGTTSYNSPLHF
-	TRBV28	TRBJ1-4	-	TGTGCCAGCAGGCTCAGGGGAACTAATGAAAAACTGTTTTTT	CASRLRGTNEKLFF
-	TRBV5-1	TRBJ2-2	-	TGCGCCAGCAGCTTGATCACAGGGAACACCGGGGAGCTGTTTTTT	CASSLITGNTGELFF
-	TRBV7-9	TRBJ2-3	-	TGTGCCAGCAGCTTTAGCGGCACAGATACGCAGTATTTT	CASSFSGTDTQYF
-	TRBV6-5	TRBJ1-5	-	TGTGCCAGCAGTTACTATAGGGCCCCTAATCAGCCCCAGCATTTT	CASSYYRAPNQPQHF
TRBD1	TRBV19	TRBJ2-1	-	TGTGCCAGTGCTACTCCCGGGACAGGGGTCAATGAGCAGTTCTTC	CASATPGTGVNEQFF
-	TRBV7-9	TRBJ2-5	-	TGTGCCAGCAGCTTAGTTCCCAGCCAAGAGACCCAGTACTTC	CASSLVPSQETQYF
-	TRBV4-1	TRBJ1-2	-	TGCGCCAGCAGCCAAGACAGGGCGAGTGGCTACACCTTC	CASSQDRASGYTF
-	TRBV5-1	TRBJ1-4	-	TGCGCCAGCAGCCCCGGGAGCGAAAAACTGTTTTTT	CASSPGSEKLFF